This entry lists 14 T cell receptor beta chains sequenced from one sample in a study of radiotherapy plus CTLA-4 blockade in lung cancer. Clones were sequenced by immunoSEQ multiplex PCR, and TCRdb holds only the in-frame ones, with some missing. The sample yields roughly 93,000 clones, around 83% seen once. Here the sequenced sample was peripheral blood, taken from a patient treated with radiotherapy plus ipilimumab. Source of these receptors: a human donor with non-small cell lung cancer who had a partial response to radiotherapy plus ipilimumab.

The J gene is TRBJ2-5, the V gene TRBV11-2, with a possible D match to TRBD2 (5 bases). This CDR3 comprises 14 residues. V lost 3 bases and J 2 bases, leaving 10 bases between the germline ends. Germline CDR1 and CDR2: SGHAT and FQNNGV. Written as DNA, the CDR3 is TGTGCCAGCAGCTTGGACTGGGCTCAAGAGACCCAGTACTTC. Amino acids: CASSLDWAQETQYF.

The rearrangement joins TRBV7-7 to TRBJ2-1, with D uncertain. Germline loops: CDR1 SSHAT, CDR2 FNYEAQ (reference sequence). CDR3 length: 15 amino acids. V was pared by 1 base and J by 7 bases, with 14 bases between. CDR3 in DNA: TGTGCCAGCAGCTTAGGTGCGGCTCGGGTGAATGAGCAGTTCTTC. As protein: CASSLGAARVNEQFF.

J is TRBJ2-1 and V is TRBV21-1; the D call of TRBD2 is as the table states it, not checked on the DNA. TRBV21-1 is recorded as a pseudogene. The CDR3 totals 16 residues. CDR3 sequence reads: CASTQSPGSSYNEQFF. The DNA for the CDR3 is TGTGCCAGCACCCAAAGTCCGGGGAGCTCCTACAATGAGCAGTTCTTC.

The gene calls are TRBV28 and TRBJ1-1; possible D gene TRBD1, 5 bases. Trimming took 1 base from V and 5 from J, leaving 11 bases between them. The CDR3 has 14 residues. Germline V lookup: CDR1 MDHEN, CDR2 SYDVKM. The chain's CDR3 is CASSLSGGRTEAFF. CDR3 DNA: TGTGCCAGCAGTTTATCGGGGGGTAGGACTGAAGCTTTCTTT.

This chain uses TRBV9 with TRBJ2-2, with 10 bases identical to TRBD2. Trimming cost V 1 base and J 7 bases; bases outside gene matches: 10. The CDR3 length is 17 residues. Germline CDR1 SGDLS, CDR2 YYNGEE. DNA for the CDR3: TGTGCCAGCAGCGTACTAGCGGGAGTGAAGGGGCACGGGGAGCTGTTTTTT. It specifies CASSVLAGVKGHGELFF.

The chain employs TRBV6-1 and TRBJ2-7, with 7 bases identical to TRBD2. Trimming at V came to 6 bases and at J to 5 bases, leaving 10 bases not matched to a gene. The CDR3 is 14 residues long. Germline V gene data show CDR1 as MNHNS and CDR2 as SASEGT. The CDR3 nucleotides read TGTGCCAGCAGGGTGGGGGGGGGAACGAACGAGCAGTACTTC. This codes for CASRVGGGTNEQYF.

This clone was seen more than once but under ten times. The chain has TRBV4-3 and TRBJ2-7, with D perhaps matching TRBD1 (6 bases). The CDR3 is made up of 12 amino acids. Trimming stripped 8 bases from V and 5 bases from J, with 13 bases between. Germline V gene data show CDR1 as LGHNA and CDR2 as YSLEER. CDR3 amino acids: CASAQTGNEQYF. The DNA of the CDR3 is TGCGCCAGCGCCCAAACAGGGAACGAGCAGTACTTC.

V gene TRBV9 combines with J gene TRBJ2-5; 7 bases match TRBD1. From germline, CDR1 is SGDLS and CDR2 YYNGEE. CDR3 length equals 15 residues. J gave up 4 bases and V 4 bases, and 10 bases lay outside the gene matches. CDR3 nucleotide sequence: TGTGCCAGCAGCACCACCGGGACAGTAGGAGAGACCCAGTACTTC. This sequence encodes CASSTTGTVGETQYF. Full variable domain (outside the CDR3, taken from reference TRBV9 and TRBJ2-5): DSGVTQTPKHLITATGQRVTLRCSPRSGDLSVYWYQQSLDQGLQFLIQYYNGEERAKGNILERFSAQQFPDLHSELNLSSLELGDSALYFCASSTTGTVGETQYFGPGTRLLVL.

The chain is built from TRBV18 and TRBJ2-5; 8 nucleotides align to TRBD2. Per germline, CDR1 KGHSH and CDR2 LQKENI. J was trimmed by 5 bases and V by 3 bases; bases with no gene match: 5. The CDR3 spans 14 residues. This CDR3 reads CASSPNGGRETQYF. CDR3 DNA: TGTGCCAGCTCACCGAATGGCGGGAGGGAGACCCAGTACTTC.

The gene calls are TRBV28 and TRBJ2-7; 8 bases agree with TRBD1. Germline values: CDR1 MDHEN, CDR2 SYDVKM. J was trimmed by 0 bases and V by 1 base; bases with no gene match: 2. The CDR3 length is 15 residues. As DNA, the CDR3 is TGTGCCAGCAGTTTATCGGGACAGGTCTCCTACGAGCAGTACTTC. Its protein is CASSLSGQVSYEQYF.

This rearrangement joins TRBV18 to TRBJ1-2; D ambiguous. V was cut by 3 bases and J by 0 bases, with 5 bases left in between. Per germline, CDR1 KGHSH and CDR2 LQKENI. This CDR3 is built from 13 residues. CDR3: CASSPDTNYGYTF. DNA for the CDR3: TGTGCCAGCTCACCTGACACTAACTATGGCTACACCTTC.

CDR3 nucleotides: TGTGCCAGCAGTCCGAGAGGACGGGAGGGAACCGAGCAGTACTTC. This sequence encodes CASSPRGREGTEQYF. The chain employs TRBV11-3 and TRBJ2-7, with 8 bases lining up with TRBD2. V trimming: 6 bases; J trimming: 6 bases; junction bases outside the gene matches: 13. The CDR3 is 15 amino acids. CDR1 and CDR2 from the germline V gene are SGHNT and YENEEA.

The rearrangement uses TRBV10-1 and TRBJ2-7, with 7 positions matching TRBD1. J lost 4 bases, V lost 0 bases, and 6 bases had no gene match. The germline gives CDR1 WNHNN, CDR2 SYGVQD (reference sequence). There are 15 residues in the CDR3. CDR3 nucleotides: TGCGCCAGCAGTGAGTCGACAGGGCCGGGGTACGAGCAGTACTTC. This gives the protein CASSESTGPGYEQYF.

The CDR3 DNA is TGTGCCAGCAGCTTGCGGGGGGACACCGGGGAGCTGTTTTTT. It codes for CASSLRGDTGELFF. The V and J genes are TRBV5-4 and TRBJ2-2; TRBD2 aligns across 7 bases. This CDR3 region has 14 residues. V shed 1 base, J shed 3 bases, and the junction held 0 bases outside the gene matches. CDR1 and CDR2 from the germline V gene are SGHNT and YYREEE (reference sequence). The full variable domain, rest sourced from reference TRBV5-4 and TRBJ2-2, is ETGVTQSPTHLIKTRGQQVTLRCSSQSGHNTVSWYQQALGQGPQFIFQYYREEENGRGNFPPRFSGLQFPNYSSELNVNALELDDSALYLCASSLRGDTGELFFGEGSRLTVL.